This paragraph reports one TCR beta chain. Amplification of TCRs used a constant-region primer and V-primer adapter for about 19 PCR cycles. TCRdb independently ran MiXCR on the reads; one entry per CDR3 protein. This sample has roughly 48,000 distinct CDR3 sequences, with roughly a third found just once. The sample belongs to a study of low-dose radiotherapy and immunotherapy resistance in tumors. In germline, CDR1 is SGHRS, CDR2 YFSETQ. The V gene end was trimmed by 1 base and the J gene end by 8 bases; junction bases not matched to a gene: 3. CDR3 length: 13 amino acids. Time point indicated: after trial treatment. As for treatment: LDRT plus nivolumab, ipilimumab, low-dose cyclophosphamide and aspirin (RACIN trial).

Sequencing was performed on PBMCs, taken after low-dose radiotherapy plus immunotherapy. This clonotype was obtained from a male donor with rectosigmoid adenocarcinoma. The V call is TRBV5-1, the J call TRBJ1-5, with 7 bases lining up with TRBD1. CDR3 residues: CASSLRQGEPQHF. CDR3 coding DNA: TGCGCCAGCAGCTTGAGACAGGGTGAGCCCCAGCATTTT.